This TCR beta chain comes out of a study of spatial heterogeneity in lung cancer. Each CDR3 protein gets one entry after TCRdb re-called the 5' RACE reads with MiXCR. The data show under 75,000 distinct CDR3 sequences, about 8% seen once. V lost 6 bases, J lost 1 base, and 15 bases stayed unmatched. CDR3 length: 18 amino acids. Germline V gives CDR1 MNHEY, CDR2 SVGEGT. Time point meaning: sample taken at primary tumor resection. The authors sequenced whole RNA from tumor, nontumor lung or frozen PBMC without sorting. This clonotype occurred a few times. The sequences come from PBMCs, collected at surgery. The TCR originated in a female donor with early-stage non-small cell lung cancer. The genes are TRBV6-2 or TRBV6-3 and TRBJ2-3; 8 nucleotides match TRBD2. CDR3 sequence (DNA): TGTGCCAGCAGACAACGTGGAGCGGGAGTATACGGCACAGATACGCAGTATTTT. Its translation: CASRQRGAGVYGTDTQYF.